These 18 T cell receptor beta chains were sequenced from one sample in a study of blood T cell repertoires in COVID-19. Using immunoSEQ multiplex PCR, the repertoire was profiled, and TCRdb retains in-frame clones only, with some absent. The table shows fewer than 400,000 clones, with 85% to 90% occurring only once. The material sequenced was PBMCs or T cells enriched from blood (not recorded which). These receptors were obtained from a woman aged 45-65 years who had recovered from COVID-19.

The chain recombines TRBV7-8 with TRBJ1-6, with 10 bases aligning to TRBD1. The length of the CDR3 is 15 residues. Germline CDR1 reads SGHVS; CDR2 reads FQNEAQ. The junction had 6 bases not matched to a gene; V was cut back by 3 bases and J by 10 bases. Written as DNA, the CDR3 is TGTGCCAGCAGCTTCCGGGACAGGGGTGGATCACCCCTCCACTTT. Translated: CASSFRDRGGSPLHF.

The gene calls are TRBV7-3 and TRBJ1-1, with 7 nucleotides matching TRBD1. The CDR3 extends over 13 amino acids. Germline trimming cut 6 bases from V and 5 bases from J; bases unmatched to any gene: 6. CDR1 is SGHTA and CDR2 is FQGTGA in the germline V gene. The CDR3 coding sequence is TGTGCCAGCAGGGATGGGACAGAAACTGAAGCTTTCTTT. Translating it yields CASRDGTETEAFF.

The genes are TRBV27 and TRBJ2-1; possibly TRBD2 for D (5 bases). Trimming took off 6 bases at V and 0 bases at J, with 12 bases between the two ends. In germline, CDR1 is MNHEY, CDR2 SMNVEV (reference sequence). This CDR3 has 15 residues. The CDR3 bases are TGTGCCAGCAGGACCCTAGCTTTCTCCTACAATGAGCAGTTCTTC. Its translation: CASRTLAFSYNEQFF.

The chain links TRBV30 to TRBJ1-1, with 7 bases aligning to TRBD1. The germline gives CDR1 GTSNPN, CDR2 SVGIG (reference sequence). V lost 4 bases and J lost 5; bases outside the gene matches: 10. The length of the CDR3 is 14 residues. CDR3 bases: TGTGCCTGGACCGACATACAGGGGCTGACTGAAGCTTTCTTT. It specifies CAWTDIQGLTEAFF.

V and J are TRBV19 and TRBJ1-1, with TRBD1 as a possible D gene (6 bases). The CDR3 has 15 residues. V lost 4 bases, J lost 10 bases, and 22 bases lay in between. Germline assignment: CDR1 LNHDA and CDR2 SQIVND (reference sequence). As DNA, the CDR3 is TGTGCCAGTAGTACGGGGGGCGGGGTTCTCGGTGGAGCTTTCTTT. It is translated as CASSTGGGVLGGAFF.

The rearrangement links TRBV5-1 to TRBJ1-2; weak D call: TRBD1 (6 bases). Trimming removed 4 bases from V and 2 bases from J, with 18 bases in between. The germline CDR1 and CDR2 sequences are SGHRS and YFSETQ. This CDR3 comprises 16 residues. CDR3 DNA: TGCGCCAGCAGCCCCCGGGCACAGGGCCCCAACTATGGCTACACCTTC. It translates to CASSPRAQGPNYGYTF.

As regards this clone: A read error may produce the germline difference seen at one junction end. The V gene is TRBV5-1, the J gene TRBJ1-2; the D gene is possibly TRBD1 (5 bases). Germline lookup yields CDR1 SGHRS and CDR2 YFSETQ. CDR3 length equals 13 residues. As DNA, the CDR3 is TGCGCCAGCAGCTTGCAGGGTAACGATGGCTACACCTTC. This gives the protein CASSLQGNDGYTF.

The chain links TRBV29-1 to TRBJ2-1; 7 bases fit TRBD1. Germline V gene data show CDR1 as SQVTM and CDR2 as ANQGSEA. The CDR3 covers 15 residues. The V segment lost 5 bases and the J segment 6 bases; nucleotides outside the gene matches: 13. The CDR3 region has the DNA TGCAGCGTTCGAACCGGGACAGTGGGAAGCAATGAGCAGTTCTTC. Its translation is CSVRTGTVGSNEQFF.

V usage is TRBV18 and J usage is TRBJ2-7; D is possibly TRBD1 (6 bases). The CDR3 consists of 13 residues. V was shortened by 3 bases and J by 6 bases, with 12 bases between the two germline ends. Germline-derived CDR1 and CDR2 are KGHSH and LQKENI. CDR3 sequence (DNA): TGTGCCAGCTCACCCTTACCACAGGGCGAGCAGTACTTC. This codes for CASSPLPQGEQYF.

The chain recombines TRBV29-1 with TRBJ1-1, with TRBD1 as a possible D gene (6 bases). The germline CDR1 and CDR2 sequences are SQVTM and ANQGSEA. Trimming removed 2 bases at V and 4 bases at J, with 14 bases between. The CDR3 extends over 14 amino acids. The CDR3 spells CSVELITGSTEAFF. The CDR3 DNA sequence: TGCAGCGTTGAACTTATTACAGGGTCCACTGAAGCTTTCTTT.

A single count supports this clone. The chain has TRBV5-1 and TRBJ1-1; no reliable D call. The CDR3 contains 15 residues. CDR1 and CDR2 (germline): SGHRS, YFSETQ. Trimming removed 0 bases from V and 2 bases from J, with 11 bases in between. The CDR3 reads CASSLEPGYNTEAFF. The CDR3, as DNA: TGCGCCAGCAGCTTGGAGCCAGGATATAACACTGAAGCTTTCTTT. Full variable domain (missing parts from reference TRBV5-1 and TRBJ1-1): KAGVTQTPRYLIKTRGQQVTLSCSPISGHRSVSWYQQTPGQGLQFLFEYFSETQRNKGNFPGRFSGRQFSNSRSEMNVSTLELGDSALYLCASSLEPGYNTEAFFGQGTRLTVV.

The chain joins TRBV3-1 (or the pseudogene TRBV3-2) to TRBJ2-2; D is unresolved. CDR1 LGHDT and CDR2 YNNKEL come from the germline V gene (reference sequence). The CDR3 totals 16 residues. V was shortened by 0 bases and J by 2 bases, with 10 bases between the two germline ends. CDR3: CASSQDSRTNTGELFF. The DNA for the CDR3 is TGTGCCAGCAGCCAAGATTCGCGCACCAACACCGGGGAGCTGTTTTTT.

About this clone: One end of the junction varies from germline; a read error may be responsible. The V gene is TRBV5-5, the J gene TRBJ2-4, with a possible D match to TRBD1 (6 bases). The germline CDR1 and CDR2 sequences are SGHKS and YYEKEE (reference sequence). The CDR3 consists of 14 residues. CDR3 residues: CASSLSSFQTGTDF. The CDR3 DNA reads as TGTGCCAGCAGCTTGTCGTCTTTTCAGACAGGAACGGACTTC.

This chain joins TRBV20-1 and TRBJ1-6, with D possibly being TRBD1 (6 bases). With 3 bases removed from V and 9 bases from J, the gap between germline ends came to 21 bases. The CDR3 is 16 residues long. CDR1 DFQATT and CDR2 SNEGSKA come from the germline V gene (reference sequence). The chain's CDR3 is CSASRTPQGRGSPLHF. As DNA, the CDR3 is TGCAGTGCTAGTCGTACCCCACAGGGAAGAGGTTCACCCCTCCACTTT.

The genes are TRBV7-6 and TRBJ1-5, with D possibly TRBD1 on 6 matching bases. The CDR3 covers 17 residues. V was trimmed by 5 bases and J by 5 bases, leaving 22 bases between them. Germline lookup yields CDR1 SGHVS and CDR2 FNYEAQ. The CDR3: CASSPRAGGGGDQPQHF. Here the CDR3 DNA reads TGTGCCAGCAGCCCCCGGGCGGGGGGCGGCGGTGATCAGCCCCAGCATTTT.

This chain links TRBV19 with TRBJ2-7; D is undetermined. In germline, CDR1 is LNHDA, CDR2 SQIVND (reference sequence). The ends were cut back, 3 bases at V and 0 bases at J, with 9 bases in the middle. The CDR3 consists of 14 residues. This CDR3 is CASSMTGNSYEQYF. CDR3 coding DNA: TGTGCCAGTAGTATGACTGGAAACTCCTACGAGCAGTACTTC.

V and J are TRBV6-2 or TRBV6-3 and TRBJ1-5, with TRBD1 as a possible D gene (6 bases). With 2 bases removed from V and 5 bases from J, the gap between germline ends came to 13 bases. The CDR3 has 15 amino acids. Germline CDR1 MNHEY, CDR2 SVGEGT. CDR3 amino acids: CASSYDGTLYQPQHF. For the CDR3, the DNA is TGTGCCAGCAGTTACGACGGGACACTTTATCAGCCCCAGCATTTT.

The gene calls are TRBV7-9 and TRBJ1-4; D not certain. Germline V gene sequence: CDR1 SEHNR, CDR2 FQNEAQ (reference sequence). V lost 5 bases, J lost 0 bases, and 13 bases lay in between. The CDR3 extends over 16 amino acids. The CDR3 sequence is CASSPLGRATNEKLFF. The CDR3 region has the DNA TGTGCCAGCAGCCCTTTAGGGAGGGCAACTAATGAAAAACTGTTTTTT. The whole variable domain, filled in from reference TRBV7-9 and TRBJ1-4, reads DTGVSQNPRHKITKRGQNVTFRCDPISEHNRLYWYRQTLGQGPEFLTYFQNEAQLEKSRLLSDRFSAERPKGSFSTLEIQRTEQGDSAMYLCASSPLGRATNEKLFFGSGTQLSVL.